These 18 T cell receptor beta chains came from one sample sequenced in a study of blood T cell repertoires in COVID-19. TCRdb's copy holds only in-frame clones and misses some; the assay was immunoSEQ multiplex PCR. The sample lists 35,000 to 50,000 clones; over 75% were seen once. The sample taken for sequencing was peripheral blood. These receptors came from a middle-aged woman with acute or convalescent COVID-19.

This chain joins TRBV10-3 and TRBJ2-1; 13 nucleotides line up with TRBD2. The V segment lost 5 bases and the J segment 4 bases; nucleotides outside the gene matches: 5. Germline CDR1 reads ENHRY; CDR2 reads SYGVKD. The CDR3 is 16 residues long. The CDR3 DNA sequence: TGTGCCATCAGTCCCGGGACTAGCGGGGTTTACAATGAGCAGTTCTTC. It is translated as CAISPGTSGVYNEQFF.

The CDR3 loop is CASSDGVGNTEAFF. CDR3 coding DNA: TGTGCCAGCAGTGACGGGGTGGGGAACACTGAAGCTTTCTTT. The V gene is TRBV2, the J gene TRBJ1-1; D gene unclear. CDR3 length: 14 residues. The germline gives CDR1 SNHLY, CDR2 FYNNEI. V was clipped by 3 bases and J by 1 base, with 9 bases between them.

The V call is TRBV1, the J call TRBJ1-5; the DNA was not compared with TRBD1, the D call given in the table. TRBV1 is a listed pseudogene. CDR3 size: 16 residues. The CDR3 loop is CTSSHLNRAGNQPQHF. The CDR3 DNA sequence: TGCACCAGCAGCCACCTCAACAGGGCCGGCAATCAGCCCCAGCATTTT.

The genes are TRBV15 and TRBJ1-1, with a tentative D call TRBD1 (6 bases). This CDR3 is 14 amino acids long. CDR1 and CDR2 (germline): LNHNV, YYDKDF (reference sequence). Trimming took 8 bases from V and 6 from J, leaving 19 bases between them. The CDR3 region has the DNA TGTGCCACCTGTAGACCAGACAGGTTCGCTGAAGCTTTCTTT. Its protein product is CATCRPDRFAEAFF.

CDR3 loop: CASSDRVGSPLHF. CDR3 bases: TGTGCCAGTAGTGACAGGGTTGGATCACCCCTCCACTTT. The chain uses TRBV19 and TRBJ1-6; 7 positions match TRBD1. J lost 10 bases, V lost 5 bases, and 5 bases had no gene match. The CDR3 has 13 residues. Per the germline V gene, CDR1 is LNHDA and CDR2 is SQIVND (reference sequence).

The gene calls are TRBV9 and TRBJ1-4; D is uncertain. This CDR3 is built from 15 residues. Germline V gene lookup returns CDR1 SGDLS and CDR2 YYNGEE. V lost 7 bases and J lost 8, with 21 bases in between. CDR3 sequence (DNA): TGTGCCAGCGGGGTCGGGGTCGAAGCTGGAGAAAAACTGTTTTTT. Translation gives CASGVGVEAGEKLFF.

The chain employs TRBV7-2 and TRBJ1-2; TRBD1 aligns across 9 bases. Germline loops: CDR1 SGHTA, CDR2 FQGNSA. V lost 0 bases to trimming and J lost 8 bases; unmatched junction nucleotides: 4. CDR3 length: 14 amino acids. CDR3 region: CASSLAGQGGGYTF. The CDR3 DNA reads TGTGCCAGCAGCTTAGCGGGACAGGGAGGCGGCTACACCTTC.

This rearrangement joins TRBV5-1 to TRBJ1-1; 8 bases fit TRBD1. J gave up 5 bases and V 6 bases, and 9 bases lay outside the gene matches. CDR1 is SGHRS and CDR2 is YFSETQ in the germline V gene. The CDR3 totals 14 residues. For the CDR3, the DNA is TGCGCCAGCACGCCCGGACAGGGAGGGACTGAAGCTTTCTTT. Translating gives CASTPGQGGTEAFF.

The DNA of the CDR3 is TGTGCCAGCAGCTCCCCGCGACTAGCAGGGCCAGATACGCAGTATTTT. Translating gives CASSSPRLAGPDTQYF. The gene calls are TRBV5-6 and TRBJ2-3; 7 positions match TRBD2. J lost 4 bases, V lost 3 bases, and 11 bases had no gene match. The CDR3 extends over 16 amino acids. Germline V gene lookup returns CDR1 SGHDT and CDR2 YYEEEE.

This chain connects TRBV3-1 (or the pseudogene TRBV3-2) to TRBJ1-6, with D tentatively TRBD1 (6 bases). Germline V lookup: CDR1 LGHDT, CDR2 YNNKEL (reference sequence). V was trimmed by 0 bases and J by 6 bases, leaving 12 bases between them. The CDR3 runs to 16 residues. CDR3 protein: CASSQEGAGVNSPLHF. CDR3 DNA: TGTGCCAGCAGCCAAGAAGGGGCAGGGGTTAATTCACCCCTCCACTTT.

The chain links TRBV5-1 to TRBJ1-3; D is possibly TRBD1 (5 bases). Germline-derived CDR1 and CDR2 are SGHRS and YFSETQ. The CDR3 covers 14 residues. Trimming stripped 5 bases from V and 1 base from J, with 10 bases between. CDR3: CASSDGGSGNTIYF. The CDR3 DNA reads TGCGCCAGCAGTGATGGGGGGTCTGGAAACACCATATATTTT.

The CDR3: CASSQETSGASSYNEQFF. The CDR3 DNA sequence: TGCGCCAGCAGTCAAGAGACTAGCGGGGCGAGCTCCTACAATGAGCAGTTCTTC. The V call is TRBV23-1, the J call TRBJ2-1; 11 bases line up with TRBD2. TRBV23-1 is noted as an ORF with a role that remains uncertain. The ends lost 2 bases at V and 0 bases at J; junction bases unmatched: 6. The CDR3 runs 18 residues.

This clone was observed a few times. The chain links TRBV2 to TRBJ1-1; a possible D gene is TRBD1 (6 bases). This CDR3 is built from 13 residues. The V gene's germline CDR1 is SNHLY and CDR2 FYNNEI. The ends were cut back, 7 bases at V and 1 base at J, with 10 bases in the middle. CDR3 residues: CASNIQGNTEAFF. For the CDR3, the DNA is TGTGCCAGCAATATACAGGGGAACACTGAAGCTTTCTTT.

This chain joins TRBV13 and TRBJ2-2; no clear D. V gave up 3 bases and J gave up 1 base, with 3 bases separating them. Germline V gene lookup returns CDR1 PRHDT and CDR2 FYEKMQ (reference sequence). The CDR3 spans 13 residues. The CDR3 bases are TGTGCCAGCAGCTTCCGGAACACCGGGGAGCTGTTTTTT. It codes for CASSFRNTGELFF.

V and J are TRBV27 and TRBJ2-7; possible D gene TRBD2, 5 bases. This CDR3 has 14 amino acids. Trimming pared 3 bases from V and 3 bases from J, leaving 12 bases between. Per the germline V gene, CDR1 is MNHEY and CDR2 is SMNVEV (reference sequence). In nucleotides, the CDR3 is TGTGCCAGCAGTTTGGTTAGCGCAGACTACGAGCAGTACTTC. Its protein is CASSLVSADYEQYF.

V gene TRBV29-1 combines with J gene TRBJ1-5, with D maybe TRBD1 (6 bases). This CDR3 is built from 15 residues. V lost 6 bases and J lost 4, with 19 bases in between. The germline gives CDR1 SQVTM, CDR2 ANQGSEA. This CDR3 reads CSVSQGGAINQPQHF. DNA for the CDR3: TGCAGCGTCTCCCAAGGGGGAGCAATTAATCAGCCCCAGCATTTT.

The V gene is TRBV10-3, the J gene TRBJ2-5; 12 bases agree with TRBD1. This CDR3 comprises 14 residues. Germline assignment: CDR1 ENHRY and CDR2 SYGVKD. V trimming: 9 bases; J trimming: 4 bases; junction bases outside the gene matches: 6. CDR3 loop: CAMAGQGAGETQYF. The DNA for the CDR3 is TGTGCCATGGCGGGACAGGGGGCGGGAGAGACCCAGTACTTC.

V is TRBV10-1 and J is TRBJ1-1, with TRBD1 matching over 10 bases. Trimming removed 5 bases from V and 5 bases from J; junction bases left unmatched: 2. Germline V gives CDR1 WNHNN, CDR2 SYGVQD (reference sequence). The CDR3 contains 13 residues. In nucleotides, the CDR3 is TGCGCCAGCAGTCTGGACAGGGGGACTGAAGCTTTCTTT. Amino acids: CASSLDRGTEAFF.